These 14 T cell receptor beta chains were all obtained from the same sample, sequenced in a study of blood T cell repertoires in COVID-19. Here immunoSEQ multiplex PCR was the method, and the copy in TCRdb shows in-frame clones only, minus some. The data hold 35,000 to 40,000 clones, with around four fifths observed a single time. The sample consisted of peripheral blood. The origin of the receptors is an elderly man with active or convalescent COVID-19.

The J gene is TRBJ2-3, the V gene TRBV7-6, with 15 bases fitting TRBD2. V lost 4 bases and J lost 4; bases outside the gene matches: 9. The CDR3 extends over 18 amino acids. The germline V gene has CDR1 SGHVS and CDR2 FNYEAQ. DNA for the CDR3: TGTGCCAGCAGCTCTCTACCCCGGACTAGCGGGGGGGCAGATACGCAGTATTTT. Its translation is CASSSLPRTSGGADTQYF.

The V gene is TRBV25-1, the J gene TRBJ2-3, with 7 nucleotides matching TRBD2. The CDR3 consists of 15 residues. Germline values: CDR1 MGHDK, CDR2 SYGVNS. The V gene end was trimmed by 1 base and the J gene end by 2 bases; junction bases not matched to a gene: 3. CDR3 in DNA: TGTGCCAGCAGTGAATCGGGGGGACCCACAGATACGCAGTATTTT. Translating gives CASSESGGPTDTQYF.

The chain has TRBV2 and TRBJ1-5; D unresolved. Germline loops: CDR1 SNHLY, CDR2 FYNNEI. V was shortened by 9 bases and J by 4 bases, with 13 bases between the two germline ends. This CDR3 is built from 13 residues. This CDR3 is CASTLEVNQPQHF. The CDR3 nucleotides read TGTGCCAGTACCCTAGAGGTTAATCAGCCCCAGCATTTT.

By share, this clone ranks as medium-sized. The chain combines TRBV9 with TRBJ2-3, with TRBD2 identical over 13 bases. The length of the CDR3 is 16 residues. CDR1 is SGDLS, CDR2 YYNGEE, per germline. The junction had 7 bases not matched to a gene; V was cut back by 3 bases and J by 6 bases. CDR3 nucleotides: TGTGCCAGCAGCGATGGGACTAGCGGGGTTGGGGATACGCAGTATTTT. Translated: CASSDGTSGVGDTQYF.

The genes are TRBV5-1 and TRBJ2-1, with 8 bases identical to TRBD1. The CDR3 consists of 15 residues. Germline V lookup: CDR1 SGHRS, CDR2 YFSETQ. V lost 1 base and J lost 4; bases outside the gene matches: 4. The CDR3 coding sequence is TGCGCCAGCAGCTTGCAACAGGGGGTGTACAATGAGCAGTTCTTC. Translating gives CASSLQQGVYNEQFF.

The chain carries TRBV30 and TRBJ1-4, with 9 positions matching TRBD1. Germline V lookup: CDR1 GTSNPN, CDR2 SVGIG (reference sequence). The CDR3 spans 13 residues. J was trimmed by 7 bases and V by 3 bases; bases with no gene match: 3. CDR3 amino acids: CAWRTGGGEKLFF. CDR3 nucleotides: TGTGCCTGGAGAACAGGGGGCGGTGAAAAACTGTTTTTT.

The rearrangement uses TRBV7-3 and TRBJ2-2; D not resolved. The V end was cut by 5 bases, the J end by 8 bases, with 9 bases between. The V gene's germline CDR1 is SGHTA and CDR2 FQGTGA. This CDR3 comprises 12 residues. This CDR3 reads CASSTSVGELFF. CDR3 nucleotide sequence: TGTGCCAGCAGCACCAGTGTTGGGGAGCTGTTTTTT.

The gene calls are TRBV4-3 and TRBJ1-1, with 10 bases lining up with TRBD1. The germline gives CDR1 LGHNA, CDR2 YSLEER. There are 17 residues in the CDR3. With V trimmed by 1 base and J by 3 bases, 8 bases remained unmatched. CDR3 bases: TGCGCCAGCAGCCAAGGGACAGGGGGGGTTGAGGACACTGAAGCTTTCTTT. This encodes CASSQGTGGVEDTEAFF.

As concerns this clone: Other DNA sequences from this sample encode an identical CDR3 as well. CDR3: CASSLQGAPYGYTF. For the CDR3, the DNA is TGTGCCAGCAGTTTACAGGGGGCCCCATATGGCTACACCTTC. The V call is TRBV28, the J call TRBJ1-2, with 8 positions matching TRBD1. J was trimmed by 5 bases and V by 2 bases; bases with no gene match: 4. CDR1 MDHEN and CDR2 SYDVKM come from the germline V gene. The CDR3 has 14 residues.

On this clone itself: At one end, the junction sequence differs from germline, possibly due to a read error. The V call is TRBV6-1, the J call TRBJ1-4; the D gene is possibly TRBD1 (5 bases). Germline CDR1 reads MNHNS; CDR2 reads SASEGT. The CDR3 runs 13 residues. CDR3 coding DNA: TGTGCCTGCAGTGAGACAGTGAATGAAAAACTGTTTTTT. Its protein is CACSETVNEKLFF.

The CDR3, as DNA: TGTGCCTCCGGGAGGGCTCTGACTAATGAAAAACTGTTTTTT. This translates into CASGRALTNEKLFF. The chain uses TRBV19 and TRBJ1-4; D is unclear. Trimming took 11 bases from V and 2 from J, leaving 15 bases between them. The CDR3 loop spans 14 amino acids. CDR1 and CDR2 (germline): LNHDA, SQIVND (reference sequence).

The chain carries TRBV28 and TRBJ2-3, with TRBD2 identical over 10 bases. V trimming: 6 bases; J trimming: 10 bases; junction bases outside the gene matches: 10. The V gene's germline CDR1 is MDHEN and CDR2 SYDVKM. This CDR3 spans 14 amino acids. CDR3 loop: CASRLAGEPLAQYF. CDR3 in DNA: TGTGCCAGCAGGCTAGCGGGAGAACCTTTGGCGCAGTATTTT. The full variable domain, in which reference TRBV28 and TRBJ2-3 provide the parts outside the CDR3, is DVKVTQSSRYLVKRTGEKVFLECVQDMDHENMFWYRQDPGLGLRLIYFSYDVKMKEKGDIPEGYSVSREKKERFSLILESASTNQTSMYLCASRLAGEPLAQYFGPGTRLTVL.

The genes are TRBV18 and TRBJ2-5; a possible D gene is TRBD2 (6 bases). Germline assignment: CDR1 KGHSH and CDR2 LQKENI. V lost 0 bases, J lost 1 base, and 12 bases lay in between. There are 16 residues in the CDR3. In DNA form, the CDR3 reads TGTGCCAGCTCACCACCTTCATTGGGAGGCCAAGAGACCCAGTACTTC. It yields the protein CASSPPSLGGQETQYF.

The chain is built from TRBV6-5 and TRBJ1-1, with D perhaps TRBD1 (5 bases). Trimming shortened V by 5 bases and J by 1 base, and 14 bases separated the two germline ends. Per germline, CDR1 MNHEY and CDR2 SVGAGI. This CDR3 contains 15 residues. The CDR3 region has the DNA TGTGCCAGCAGTAGATTGACAGAGTCGAACACTGAAGCTTTCTTT. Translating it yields CASSRLTESNTEAFF.